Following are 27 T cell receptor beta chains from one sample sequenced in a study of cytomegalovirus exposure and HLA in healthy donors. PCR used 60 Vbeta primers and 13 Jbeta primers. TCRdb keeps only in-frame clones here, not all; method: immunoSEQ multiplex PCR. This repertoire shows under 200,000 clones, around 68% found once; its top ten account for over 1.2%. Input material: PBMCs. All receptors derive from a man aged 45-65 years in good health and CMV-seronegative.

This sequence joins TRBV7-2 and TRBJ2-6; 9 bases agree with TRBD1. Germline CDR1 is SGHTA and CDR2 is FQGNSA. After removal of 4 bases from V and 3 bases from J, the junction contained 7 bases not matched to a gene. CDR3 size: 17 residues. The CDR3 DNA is TGTGCCAGCAGCTCTAGAGGACAGGGGAATGGGGCCAACGTCCTGACTTTC. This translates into CASSSRGQGNGANVLTF. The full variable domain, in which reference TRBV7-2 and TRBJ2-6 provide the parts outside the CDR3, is GAGVSQSPSNKVTEKGKDVELRCDPISGHTALYWYRQSLGQGLEFLIYFQGNSAPDKSGLPSDRFSAERTGGSVSTLTIQRTQQEDSAVYLCASSSRGQGNGANVLTFGAGSRLTVL.

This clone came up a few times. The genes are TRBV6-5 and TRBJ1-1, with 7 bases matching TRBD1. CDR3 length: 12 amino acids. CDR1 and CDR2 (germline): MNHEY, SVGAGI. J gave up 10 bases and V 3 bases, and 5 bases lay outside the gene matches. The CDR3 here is CASSYQGEIAFF. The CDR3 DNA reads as TGTGCCAGCAGTTATCAGGGGGAGATAGCTTTCTTT.

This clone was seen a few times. The CDR3 is CASSMDRGSKDTQYF. The DNA for the CDR3 is TGCGCCAGCAGCATGGACAGGGGGTCAAAAGATACGCAGTATTTT. V is TRBV4-1 and J is TRBJ2-3; 10 positions agree with TRBD1. Germline CDR1 MGHRA, CDR2 YSYEKL. The V and J ends lost 5 bases and 5 bases, in that order; junction bases with no gene match: 7. This CDR3 contains 15 residues.

CDR3 DNA: TGTGCCATCAGCTCTAGACAGGTCATGAACACTGAAGCTTTCTTT. This gives the protein CAISSRQVMNTEAFF. The V and J genes are TRBV10-3 and TRBJ1-1; tentative D call: TRBD1 (6 bases). The V end was cut by 6 bases, the J end by 0 bases, with 14 bases between. The CDR3 runs to 15 residues. CDR1 and CDR2 (germline): ENHRY, SYGVKD.

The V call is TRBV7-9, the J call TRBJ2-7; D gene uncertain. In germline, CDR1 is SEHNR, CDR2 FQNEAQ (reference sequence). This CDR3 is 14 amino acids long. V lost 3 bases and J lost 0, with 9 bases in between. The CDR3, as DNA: TGTGCCAGCAGCTTGGAGCTGAGCTCCTACGAGCAGTACTTC. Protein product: CASSLELSSYEQYF.

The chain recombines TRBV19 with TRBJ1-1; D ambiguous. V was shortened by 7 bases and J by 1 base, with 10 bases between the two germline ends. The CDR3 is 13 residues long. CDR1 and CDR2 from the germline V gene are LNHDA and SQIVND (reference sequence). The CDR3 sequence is CASTPGRNTEAFF. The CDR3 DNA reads TGTGCCAGTACCCCAGGCAGGAACACTGAAGCTTTCTTT.

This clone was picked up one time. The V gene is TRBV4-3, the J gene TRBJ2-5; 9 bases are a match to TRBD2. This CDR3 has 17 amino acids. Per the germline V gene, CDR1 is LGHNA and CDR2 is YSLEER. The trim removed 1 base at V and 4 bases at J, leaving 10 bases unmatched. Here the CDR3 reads CASSQGGRGGLGETQYF. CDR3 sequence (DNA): TGCGCCAGCAGCCAAGGAGGGCGGGGGGGTTTGGGAGAGACCCAGTACTTC.

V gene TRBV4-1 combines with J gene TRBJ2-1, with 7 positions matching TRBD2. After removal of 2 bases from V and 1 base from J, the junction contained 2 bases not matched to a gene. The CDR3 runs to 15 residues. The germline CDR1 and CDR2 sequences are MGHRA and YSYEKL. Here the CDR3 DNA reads TGCGCCAGCAGCCAAAAAGCGGGGTCCTACAATGAGCAGTTCTTC. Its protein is CASSQKAGSYNEQFF.

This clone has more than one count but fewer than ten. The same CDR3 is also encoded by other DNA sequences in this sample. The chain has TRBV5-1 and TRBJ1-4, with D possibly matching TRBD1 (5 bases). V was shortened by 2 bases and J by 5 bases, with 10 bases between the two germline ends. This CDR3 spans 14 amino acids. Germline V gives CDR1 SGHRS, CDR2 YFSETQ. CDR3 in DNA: TGCGCCAGCAGCTTAGGAACAGGCAATGAAAAACTGTTTTTT. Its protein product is CASSLGTGNEKLFF.

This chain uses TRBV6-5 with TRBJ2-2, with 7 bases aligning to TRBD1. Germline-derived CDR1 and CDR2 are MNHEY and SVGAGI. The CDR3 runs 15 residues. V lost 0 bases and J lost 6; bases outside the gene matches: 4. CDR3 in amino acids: CASSYSMTGSGELFF. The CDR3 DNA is TGTGCCAGCAGTTACTCGATGACAGGGTCCGGGGAGCTGTTTTTT.

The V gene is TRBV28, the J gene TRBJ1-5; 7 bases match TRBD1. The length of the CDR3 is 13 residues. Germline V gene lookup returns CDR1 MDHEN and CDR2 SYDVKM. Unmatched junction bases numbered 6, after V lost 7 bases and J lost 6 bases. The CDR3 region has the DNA TGTGCCAGCACCTGGAACAGGGGTCAGCCCCAGCATTTT. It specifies CASTWNRGQPQHF.

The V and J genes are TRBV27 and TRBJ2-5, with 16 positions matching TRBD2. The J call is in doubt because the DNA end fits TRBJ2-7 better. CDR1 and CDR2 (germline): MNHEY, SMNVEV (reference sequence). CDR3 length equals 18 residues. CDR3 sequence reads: CASSFLPGTSGGVYEQYF. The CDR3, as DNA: TGTGCCAGCAGTTTCCTTCCCGGGACTAGCGGGGGGGTATACGAGCAGTACTTC.

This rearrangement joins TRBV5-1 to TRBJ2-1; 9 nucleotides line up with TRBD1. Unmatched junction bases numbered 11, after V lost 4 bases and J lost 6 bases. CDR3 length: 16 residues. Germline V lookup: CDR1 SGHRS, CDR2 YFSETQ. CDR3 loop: CASSTTTGGASNEQFF. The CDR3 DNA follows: TGCGCCAGCAGCACAACCACAGGGGGCGCCAGCAATGAGCAGTTCTTC. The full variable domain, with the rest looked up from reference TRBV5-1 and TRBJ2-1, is KAGVTQTPRYLIKTRGQQVTLSCSPISGHRSVSWYQQTPGQGLQFLFEYFSETQRNKGNFPGRFSGRQFSNSRSEMNVSTLELGDSALYLCASSTTTGGASNEQFFGPGTRLTVL.

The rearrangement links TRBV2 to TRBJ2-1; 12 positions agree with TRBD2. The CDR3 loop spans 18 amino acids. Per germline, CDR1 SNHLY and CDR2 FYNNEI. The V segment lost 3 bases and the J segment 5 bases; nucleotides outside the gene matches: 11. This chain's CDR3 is CASSDIELAGGPHNEQFF. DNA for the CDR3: TGTGCCAGCAGTGATATTGAACTAGCGGGGGGCCCCCACAATGAGCAGTTCTTC.

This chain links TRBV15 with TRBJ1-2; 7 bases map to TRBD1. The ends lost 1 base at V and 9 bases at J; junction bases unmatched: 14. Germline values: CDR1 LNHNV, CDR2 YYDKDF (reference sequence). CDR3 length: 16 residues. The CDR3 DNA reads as TGTGCCACCAGCAGAGGTGGGAGAGGGGGCAGTGGAAGCTACACCTTC. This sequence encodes CATSRGGRGGSGSYTF. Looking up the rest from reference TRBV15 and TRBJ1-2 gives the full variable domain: DAMVIQNPRYQVTQFGKPVTLSCSQTLNHNVMYWYQQKSSQAPKLLFHYYDKDFNNEADTPDNFQSRRPNTSFCFLDIRSPGLGDTAMYLCATSRGGRGGSGSYTFGSGTRLTVV.

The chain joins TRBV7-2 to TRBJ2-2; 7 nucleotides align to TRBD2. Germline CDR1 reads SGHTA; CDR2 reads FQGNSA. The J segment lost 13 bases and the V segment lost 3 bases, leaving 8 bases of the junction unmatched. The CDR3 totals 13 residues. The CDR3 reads CASSFWGREGLFF. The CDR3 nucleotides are TGTGCCAGCAGCTTCTGGGGCAGGGAGGGGCTGTTTTTT. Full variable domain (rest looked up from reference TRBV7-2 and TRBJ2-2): GAGVSQSPSNKVTEKGKDVELRCDPISGHTALYWYRQSLGQGLEFLIYFQGNSAPDKSGLPSDRFSAERTGGSVSTLTIQRTQQEDSAVYLCASSFWGREGLFFGEGSRLTVL.

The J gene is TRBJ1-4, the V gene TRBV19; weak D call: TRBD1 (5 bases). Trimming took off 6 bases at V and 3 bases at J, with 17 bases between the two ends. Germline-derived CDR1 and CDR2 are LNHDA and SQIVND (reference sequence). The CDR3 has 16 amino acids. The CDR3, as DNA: TGTGCCAGTAGGACCAGCCAGGGTGCACCTAATGAAAAACTGTTTTTT. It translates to CASRTSQGAPNEKLFF.

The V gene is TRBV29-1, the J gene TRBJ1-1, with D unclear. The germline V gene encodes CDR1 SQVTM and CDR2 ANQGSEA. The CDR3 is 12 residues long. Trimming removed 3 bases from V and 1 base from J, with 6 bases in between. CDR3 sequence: CSVDSTNTEAFF. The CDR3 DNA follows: TGCAGCGTTGATAGTACGAACACTGAAGCTTTCTTT. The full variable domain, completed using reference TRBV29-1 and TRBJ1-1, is SAVISQKPSRDICQRGTSLTIQCQVDSQVTMMFWYRQQPGQSLTLIATANQGSEATYESGFVIDKFPISRPNLTFSTLTVSNMSPEDSSIYLCSVDSTNTEAFFGQGTRLTVV.

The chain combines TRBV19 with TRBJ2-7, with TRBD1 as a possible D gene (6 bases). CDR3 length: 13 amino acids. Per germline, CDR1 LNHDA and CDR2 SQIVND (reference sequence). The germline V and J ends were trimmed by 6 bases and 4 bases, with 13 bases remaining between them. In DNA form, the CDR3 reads TGTGCCAGTAGCTCAGGGGTAGCGTACGAGCAGTACTTC. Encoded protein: CASSSGVAYEQYF.

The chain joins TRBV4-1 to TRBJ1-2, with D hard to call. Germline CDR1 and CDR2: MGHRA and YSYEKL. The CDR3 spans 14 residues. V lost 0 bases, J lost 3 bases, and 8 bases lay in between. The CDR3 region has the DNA TGCGCCAGCAGCCAAGACAGGTTCTACTATGGCTACACCTTC. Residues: CASSQDRFYYGYTF.

CDR3 nucleotide sequence: TGTGCCAGCAGCAAAGGTCAGGGGGCGGGCTATGGCTACACCTTC. Its translation is CASSKGQGAGYGYTF. The chain couples TRBV21-1 to TRBJ1-2; the table's D gene call, TRBD1, was not cross checked with the DNA. TRBV21-1 is reported as a pseudogene. The CDR3 spans 15 residues.

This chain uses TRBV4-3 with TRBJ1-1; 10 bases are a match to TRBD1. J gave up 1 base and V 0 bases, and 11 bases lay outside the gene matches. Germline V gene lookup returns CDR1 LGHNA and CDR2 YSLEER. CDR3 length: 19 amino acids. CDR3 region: CASSQDLDRGSGSNTEAFF. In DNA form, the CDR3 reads TGCGCCAGCAGCCAAGATTTGGACAGGGGGAGCGGATCGAACACTGAAGCTTTCTTT.

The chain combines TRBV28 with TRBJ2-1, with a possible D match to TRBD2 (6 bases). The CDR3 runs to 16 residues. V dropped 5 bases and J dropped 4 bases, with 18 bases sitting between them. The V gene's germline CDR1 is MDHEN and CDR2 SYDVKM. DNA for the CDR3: TGTGCCAGCAGTGGGGGGACCGTGAGAATATACAATGAGCAGTTCTTC. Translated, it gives CASSGGTVRIYNEQFF. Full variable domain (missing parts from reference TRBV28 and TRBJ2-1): DVKVTQSSRYLVKRTGEKVFLECVQDMDHENMFWYRQDPGLGLRLIYFSYDVKMKEKGDIPEGYSVSREKKERFSLILESASTNQTSMYLCASSGGTVRIYNEQFFGPGTRLTVL.

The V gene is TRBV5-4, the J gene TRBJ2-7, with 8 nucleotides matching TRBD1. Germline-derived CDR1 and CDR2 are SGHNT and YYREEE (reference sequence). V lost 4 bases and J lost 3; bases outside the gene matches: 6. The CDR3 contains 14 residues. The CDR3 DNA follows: TGTGCCAGCAGCGACAGACAGGGGAGCTACGAGCAGTACTTC. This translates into CASSDRQGSYEQYF.

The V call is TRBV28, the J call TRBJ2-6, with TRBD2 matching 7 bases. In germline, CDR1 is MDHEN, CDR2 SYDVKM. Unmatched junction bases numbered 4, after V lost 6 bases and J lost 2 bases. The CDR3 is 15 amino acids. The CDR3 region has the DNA TGTGCCAGCAGGACGGGGGGAACTGGGGCCAACGTCCTGACTTTC. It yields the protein CASRTGGTGANVLTF.

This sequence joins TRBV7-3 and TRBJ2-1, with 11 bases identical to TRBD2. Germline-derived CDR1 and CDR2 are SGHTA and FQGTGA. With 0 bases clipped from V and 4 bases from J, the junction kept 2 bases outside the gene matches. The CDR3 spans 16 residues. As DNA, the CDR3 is TGTGCCAGCAGCTTAACTAGCGGGGGGGGTTACAATGAGCAGTTCTTC. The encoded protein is CASSLTSGGGYNEQFF.

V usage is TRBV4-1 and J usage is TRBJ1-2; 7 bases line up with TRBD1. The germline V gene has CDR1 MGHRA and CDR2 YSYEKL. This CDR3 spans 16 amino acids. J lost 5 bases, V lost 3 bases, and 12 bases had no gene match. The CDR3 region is CASSHAGGSLGYGYTF. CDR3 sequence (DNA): TGCGCCAGCAGCCATGCAGGGGGAAGTCTAGGGTATGGCTACACCTTC.